These T cell receptor beta chains were read from a single sample in a study of cytotoxic CD8 clonotypes in ibrutinib-treated CLL. The repertoire was sequenced with immunoSEQ multiplex PCR; TCRdb's copy has only in-frame clones and lacks some. Found here are about 160,000 clones, under 90% of them singletons; the top ten hold under 5.5%. The material sequenced was PBMCs, taken after 24 months of ibrutinib treatment. These receptor sequences come from a human donor with chronic lymphocytic leukemia. Each CDR3 is given with its conserved first and last residue. The order of the fields is V gene, J gene, CDR3 length, clone size, D gene, CDR3 protein, CDR3 DNA. D genes are given only for firm matches. The size entry is marked missing in some rows and otherwise reads once, few, many or a size class.

TRBV7-2	TRBJ1-3	15	few	NA	CASTQGTASGNTIYF	TGTGCCAGTACTCAAGGGACGGCCTCTGGAAACACCATATATTTT
TRBV19	TRBJ1-2	11	NA	NA	CASSIGSGYTF	TGTGCCAGTAGTATCGGTTCTGGCTACACCTTC
TRBV7-9	TRBJ1-4	13	NA	NA	CASSLANREKLFF	TGTGCCAGCAGCTTAGCGAACAGGGAAAAACTGTTTTTT
TRBV30	TRBJ1-5	13	NA	NA	CAWTTGPNQPQHF	TGTGCCTGGACAACAGGCCCCAATCAGCCCCAGCATTTT
TRBV20-1	TRBJ2-1	11	NA	NA	CSAGGNNEQFF	TGCAGTGCAGGGGGTAACAATGAGCAGTTCTTC
TRBV19	TRBJ2-1	13	NA	NA	CASSRVTRDEQFF	TGTGCCAGTAGCCGGGTCACCCGCGATGAGCAGTTCTTC
TRBV5-1	TRBJ1-2	12	NA	NA	CASGHGDYGYTF	TGCGCCAGCGGTCACGGGGACTATGGCTACACCTTC
TRBV7-2	TRBJ1-2	13	NA	NA	CASSLSYSYGYTF	TGTGCCAGCAGCTTAAGCTATTCCTATGGCTACACCTTC
TRBV6-5	TRBJ2-7	16	NA	TRBD1	CASSYTRLGTGGEQYF	TGTGCCAGCAGTTACACTCGGCTCGGGACAGGGGGCGAGCAGTACTTC
TRBV12-5	TRBJ1-5	16	NA	NA	CASGLVKGGFNQPQHF	TGTGCTAGTGGTTTGGTAAAGGGAGGGTTCAATCAGCCCCAGCATTTT
TRBV7-2	TRBJ2-2	18	few	NA	CASSRDHTRTVNTGELFF	TGTGCCAGCAGCAGGGACCACACCCGTACTGTGAACACCGGGGAGCTGTTTTTT
TRBV4-3	TRBJ2-1	14	NA	NA	CASSQVSRANEQFF	TGCGCCAGCAGCCAAGTTTCCAGGGCCAATGAGCAGTTCTTC
TRBV7-2	TRBJ2-7	13	NA	TRBD1	CASSWDRAYEQYF	TGTGCCAGCAGTTGGGACAGGGCGTACGAGCAGTACTTC
TRBV27	TRBJ1-1	12	NA	NA	CASSLWGGLAFF	TGTGCCAGCAGTTTATGGGGGGGCTTGGCTTTCTTT
TRBV7-2	TRBJ2-7	14	NA	NA	CASSPARYGIEQYF	TGTGCCAGCAGCCCCGCGAGGTACGGGATCGAGCAGTACTTC
TRBV6-4	TRBJ2-3	17	NA	TRBD1	CASPRGLGLNSTDTQYF	TGTGCCAGCCCAAGGGGGCTAGGACTCAATAGCACAGATACGCAGTATTTT
TRBV28	TRBJ2-7	14	NA	TRBD2	CASSFLAGPYEQYF	TGTGCCAGCAGTTTCCTAGCGGGGCCTTACGAGCAGTACTTC
TRBV9	TRBJ2-2	16	NA	NA	CASSPSGAALTGELFF	TGTGCCAGCAGCCCCTCGGGCGCGGCTTTAACCGGGGAGCTGTTTTTT
TRBV9	TRBJ2-2	18	NA	TRBD2	CASSPMRGLAGNTGELFF	TGTGCCAGCAGCCCAATGCGGGGACTAGCGGGGAACACCGGGGAGCTGTTTTTT
TRBV7-9	TRBJ2-3	14	NA	TRBD1	CASSETGARDTQYF	TGTGCCAGCAGCGAGACAGGGGCGAGGGATACGCAGTATTTT
TRBV19	TRBJ2-1	16	NA	NA	CASSIDFQRPYNEQFF	TGTGCCAGTAGTATAGATTTCCAGCGGCCATACAATGAGCAGTTCTTC